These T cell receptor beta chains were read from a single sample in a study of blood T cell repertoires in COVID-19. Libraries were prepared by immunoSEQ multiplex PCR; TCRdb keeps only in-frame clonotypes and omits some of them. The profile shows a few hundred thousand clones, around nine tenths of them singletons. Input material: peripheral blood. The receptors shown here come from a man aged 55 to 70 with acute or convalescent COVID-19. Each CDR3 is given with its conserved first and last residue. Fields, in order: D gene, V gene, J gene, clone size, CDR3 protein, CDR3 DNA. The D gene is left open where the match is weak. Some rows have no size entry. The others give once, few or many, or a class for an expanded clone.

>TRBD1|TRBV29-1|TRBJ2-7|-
CSVKDTGANDEQYF
TGCAGCGTTAAAGACACAGGGGCGAACGACGAGCAGTACTTC
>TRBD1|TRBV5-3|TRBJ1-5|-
CARSQSRDRVQLVEPQHF
TGTGCCAGAAGCCAATCCCGGGACAGGGTTCAATTGGTGGAGCCCCAGCATTTT
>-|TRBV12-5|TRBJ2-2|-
CASAPFRRETDGELFF
TGTGCTAGTGCCCCCTTTCGCCGCGAGACAGACGGGGAGCTGTTTTTT
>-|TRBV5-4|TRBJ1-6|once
CASSSGQPNSPLHF
TGTGCCAGCAGCTCCGGACAGCCCAATTCACCCCTCCACTTT
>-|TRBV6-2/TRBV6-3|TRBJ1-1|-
CASSVRTEAFF
TGTGCCAGCAGTGTGAGAACTGAAGCTTTCTTT
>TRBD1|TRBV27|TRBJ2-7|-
CASRPGQVGIYEQYF
TGTGCCAGCAGGCCCGGACAGGTAGGGATCTACGAGCAGTACTTC
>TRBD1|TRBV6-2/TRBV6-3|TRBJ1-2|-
CASSYSITGGEDGYTF
TGTGCCAGCAGTTACTCGATAACAGGGGGCGAAGATGGCTACACCTTC
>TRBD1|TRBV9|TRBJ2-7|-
CASSVGNRGYEQYF
TGTGCCAGCAGCGTAGGTAACAGGGGCTACGAGCAGTACTTC
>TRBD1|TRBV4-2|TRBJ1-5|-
CASSGQGGNQPQHF
TGTGCCAGCAGCGGACAGGGCGGGAATCAGCCCCAGCATTTT
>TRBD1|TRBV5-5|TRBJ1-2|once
CASSPRTGAPKDGYTF
TGTGCCAGCAGCCCCCGGACAGGGGCGCCTAAGGATGGCTACACCTTC
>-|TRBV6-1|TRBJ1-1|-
CASSEALGGNTEAFF
TGTGCCAGCAGTGAAGCGCTGGGGGGGAACACTGAAGCTTTCTTT
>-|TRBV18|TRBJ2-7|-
CASSPQGRGSLGEQYF
TGTGCCAGCTCACCGCAAGGCAGGGGCTCCCTTGGTGAGCAGTACTTC
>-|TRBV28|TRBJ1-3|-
CASRPLTGTTNTIYF
TGTGCCAGCAGGCCGCTAACAGGGACCACCAACACCATATATTTT
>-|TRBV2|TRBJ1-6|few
CASSPAADGYNSPLHF
TGTGCCAGCAGCCCGGCGGCCGACGGATATAATTCACCCCTCCACTTT
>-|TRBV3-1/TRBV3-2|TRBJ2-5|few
CASSQAGGLETQYF
TGTGCCAGCAGCCAAGCCGGGGGGCTAGAGACCCAGTACTTC
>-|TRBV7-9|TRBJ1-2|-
CASRSVATGGYGYTF
TGTGCCAGCAGGTCTGTCGCGACAGGTGGCTATGGCTACACCTTC
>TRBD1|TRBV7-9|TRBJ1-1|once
CASSLGRGSTEAFF
TGTGCCAGCAGCTTGGGCAGGGGGAGCACTGAAGCTTTCTTT
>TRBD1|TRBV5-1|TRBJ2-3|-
CASSSRDSSTDTQYF
TGCGCCAGCAGCTCCCGGGACAGCAGCACAGATACGCAGTATTTT
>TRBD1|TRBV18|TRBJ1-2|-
CASSKEDRGRENYGYTF
TGTGCCAGCTCAAAAGAGGACAGGGGAAGGGAGAACTATGGCTACACCTTC
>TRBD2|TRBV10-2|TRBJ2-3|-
CASSSAGLAGGQGTDTQYF
TGCGCCAGCAGCTCGGCGGGACTAGCGGGGGGGCAGGGCACAGATACGCAGTATTTT
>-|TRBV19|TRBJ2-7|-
CASSMPTGGAYEQYF
TGTGCCAGTAGTATGCCCACAGGGGGGGCCTACGAGCAGTACTTC
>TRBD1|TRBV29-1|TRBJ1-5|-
CSVGTDYSNQPQHF
TGCAGCGTCGGGACAGACTATAGCAATCAGCCCCAGCATTTT
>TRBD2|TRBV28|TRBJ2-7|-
CAILTSGGREQYF
TGTGCCATCCTGACTAGCGGGGGGCGCGAGCAGTACTTC
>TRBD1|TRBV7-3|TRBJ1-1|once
CASSLGTGRAEAFF
TGTGCCAGCAGCCTCGGGACAGGAAGGGCAGAAGCTTTCTTT
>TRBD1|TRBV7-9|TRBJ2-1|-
CASSQAGGRYNEQFF
TGTGCCAGCAGCCAGGCAGGGGGCCGCTACAATGAGCAGTTCTTC
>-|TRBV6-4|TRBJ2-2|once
CASSDSTSSGELFF
TGTGCCAGCAGTGACTCAACTAGCTCCGGGGAGCTGTTTTTT
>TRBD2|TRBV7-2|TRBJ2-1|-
CASSMSGGEQFF
TGTGCCAGCAGTATGAGCGGGGGCGAGCAGTTCTTC
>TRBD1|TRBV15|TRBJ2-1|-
CATSRPKGADYNEQFF
TGTGCCACCAGCAGGCCTAAGGGGGCAGACTACAATGAGCAGTTCTTC
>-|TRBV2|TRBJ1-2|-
CASSGRRANYGYTF
TGTGCCAGCAGTGGTCGGAGAGCTAACTATGGCTACACCTTC
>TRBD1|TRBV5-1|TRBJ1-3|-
CASSFGDRGLSSGNTIYF
TGCGCCAGCAGCTTTGGGGACAGGGGCCTAAGCTCTGGAAACACCATATATTTT
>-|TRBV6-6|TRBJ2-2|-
CASSYSITGIGELFF
TGTGCCAGCAGTTACTCGATTACGGGGATCGGGGAGCTGTTTTTT
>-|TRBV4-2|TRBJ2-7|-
CASSQEAGSAYEQYF
TGTGCCAGCAGCCAAGAGGCTGGATCAGCGTACGAGCAGTACTTC
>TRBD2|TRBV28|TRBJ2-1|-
CASRYPSGGLYNEQFF
TGTGCCAGCAGATACCCTAGCGGGGGCCTCTACAATGAGCAGTTCTTC
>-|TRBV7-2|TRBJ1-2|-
CASSLGRGRGYTF
TGTGCCAGCAGCTTAGGTCGGGGGAGAGGCTACACCTTC
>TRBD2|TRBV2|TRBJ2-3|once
CASSEGVAGNTQYF
TGTGCCAGCAGTGAAGGGGTAGCGGGGAATACGCAGTATTTT
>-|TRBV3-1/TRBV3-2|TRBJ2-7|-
CASKNLQLASTWGGYEQYF
TGTGCCAGCAAAAACCTCCAGTTAGCGTCGACCTGGGGAGGCTACGAGCAGTACTTC
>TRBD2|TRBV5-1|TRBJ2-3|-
CASSLRVQGSTSGSTDTQYF
TGCGCCAGCAGCTTGAGGGTACAGGGGTCTACTAGCGGGAGCACAGATACGCAGTATTTT
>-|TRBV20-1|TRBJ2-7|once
CSARVGGEQYF
TGCAGTGCTAGAGTGGGGGGCGAGCAGTACTTC
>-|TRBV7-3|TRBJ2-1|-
CASSAGALGNEQFF
TGTGCCAGCAGCGCGGGGGCCCTAGGGAATGAGCAGTTCTTC
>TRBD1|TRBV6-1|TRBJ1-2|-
CASSEKTGGNYGYTF
TGTGCCAGCAGTGAAAAAACAGGGGGGAACTATGGCTACACCTTC
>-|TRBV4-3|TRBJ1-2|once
CASSQVLTISGGYTF
TGCGCCAGCAGCCAAGTCTTAACTATAAGTGGTGGCTACACCTTC
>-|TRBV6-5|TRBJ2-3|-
CASTGFTDTQYF
TGTGCCAGCACGGGGTTCACAGATACGCAGTATTTT
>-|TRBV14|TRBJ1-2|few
CASSQGEDRYYGYTF
TGTGCCAGCAGCCAAGGAGAGGATCGCTACTATGGCTACACCTTC
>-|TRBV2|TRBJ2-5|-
CASSLEETQYF
TGTGCCAGCAGTCTCGAAGAGACCCAGTACTTC